The clone carrying this T cell receptor beta chain was counted a single time. This sample is part of a study of T cell changes during pregnancy in multiple sclerosis. The V gene's germline CDR1 is SGHRS and CDR2 YFSETQ. The length of the CDR3 is 15 residues. Trimming pared 3 bases from V and 2 bases from J, leaving 15 bases between. TCRdb's copy holds only in-frame clones and misses some; the assay was immunoSEQ multiplex PCR. The sample comprises tens of thousands of clones, roughly 93% of which are singletons, and around 1.4% rests with the top ten. The receptor's source is a female donor in good health, enrolled as a control in a pregnancy study. This specimen consisted of peripheral blood, obtained in the third trimester of pregnancy. The gene calls are TRBV5-1 and TRBJ2-7; a possible D gene is TRBD2 (5 bases). The CDR3 region has the DNA TGCGCCAGCAGCTCAGGCCGGGGTTTCGCCTACGAGCAGTACTTC. It is translated as CASSSGRGFAYEQYF.